This T cell receptor (beta chain) was observed in a study of blood T cell repertoires in COVID-19. Study-wide context: Acute and convalescent COVID-19 samples came from the United States, Italy and Spain. Sources were T cells, B-cell-depleted T cells, or PBMCs; the material itself was cDNA or gDNA.

Germline V gene sequence: CDR1 SGHRS, CDR2 YFSETQ. The CDR3 contains 14 residues. Deletions cut 2 bases from V and 5 bases from J, with 13 bases between. As originally analysed: Amplification from reference gene primers served as the basis for estimated nucleated cell counts. Sequenced by immunoSEQ multiplex PCR; TCRdb stores in-frame clones only, minus some. The V and J calls and clone size come from that table; D and trimming were worked out from the DNA. The repertoire holds approximately 250,000 clones, with about 83% as singletons. The sequencing sample was made of peripheral blood. The sequence derives from a woman aged 45 to 65 with acute or convalescent COVID-19. The chain links TRBV5-1 to TRBJ1-1; TRBD1 might be the D (6 bases). The CDR3 reads CASSLTGRRTEAFF. The CDR3, as DNA: TGCGCCAGCAGCTTAACAGGGCGGAGGACTGAAGCTTTCTTT.